These 17 T cell receptor beta chains were all obtained from the same sample, sequenced in a study of blood T cell repertoires in COVID-19. The repertoire was sequenced with immunoSEQ multiplex PCR; TCRdb's copy has only in-frame clones and lacks some. The sample has about 110,000 clones, around 79% seen once; the top ten hold 20% to 25%. The sample consisted of peripheral blood. The receptors come from a man aged 70-80 years with active or convalescent COVID-19.

The rearrangement uses TRBV10-2 and TRBJ2-1; TRBD2 agrees at 7 bases. Trimming at V came to 0 bases and at J to 0 bases, leaving 5 bases not matched to a gene. Germline-derived CDR1 and CDR2 are WSHSY and SAAADI. The length of the CDR3 is 17 residues. CDR3 sequence: CASSESPSSGSYNEQFF. The CDR3 region has the DNA TGCGCCAGCAGTGAGTCCCCCTCTAGCGGCTCCTACAATGAGCAGTTCTTC.

The chain uses TRBV7-2 and TRBJ1-6; 7 bases fit TRBD1. Germline V gives CDR1 SGHTA, CDR2 FQGNSA. The V and J ends lost 5 bases and 7 bases, in that order; junction bases with no gene match: 2. There are 13 residues in the CDR3. CDR3 bases: TGTGCCAGCAGCCGGGACAGAAATTCACCCCTCCACTTT. As protein: CASSRDRNSPLHF.

The rearrangement uses TRBV30 and TRBJ2-6, with D unresolved. In germline, CDR1 is GTSNPN, CDR2 SVGIG (reference sequence). This CDR3 is 13 amino acids long. The V end was cut by 4 bases, the J end by 0 bases, with 4 bases between. DNA for the CDR3: TGTGCCTGGATTCTCTCTGGGGCCAACGTCCTGACTTTC. Protein product: CAWILSGANVLTF.

The chain carries TRBV15 and TRBJ2-7, with D perhaps TRBD1 (7 bases). V was shortened by 4 bases and J by 7 bases, with 11 bases between the two germline ends. CDR1 LNHNV and CDR2 YYDKDF come from the germline V gene (reference sequence). This CDR3 is built from 12 residues. CDR3 coding DNA: TGTGCCACCAGCAAGGGGGCGGGGGAGCAGTACTTC. Translating gives CATSKGAGEQYF.

The CDR3 DNA follows: TGCGCCAGCAGCTTTTCGGCGGGGTCTAATGAGCAGTTCTTC. Translation: CASSFSAGSNEQFF. The chain employs TRBV5-1 and TRBJ2-1; D may be TRBD2 (6 bases). Trimming cost V 2 bases and J 7 bases, with 13 bases left between them. The CDR3 has 14 residues. Germline V gene data show CDR1 as SGHRS and CDR2 as YFSETQ.

The J gene is TRBJ1-1, the V gene TRBV7-9, with TRBD1 matching 7 bases. CDR3 length equals 15 residues. Germline V lookup: CDR1 SEHNR, CDR2 FQNEAQ (reference sequence). V lost 1 base and J lost 1; bases outside the gene matches: 3. The CDR3 loop reads CASSLVQGGNTEAFF. CDR3 sequence (DNA): TGTGCCAGCAGCTTAGTTCAGGGGGGGAACACTGAAGCTTTCTTT.

This chain links TRBV6-5 with TRBJ2-7; TRBD1 matches at 7 bases. CDR1 is MNHEY and CDR2 is SVGAGI in the germline V gene. Germline trimming cut 8 bases from V and 3 bases from J; bases unmatched to any gene: 7. This CDR3 is 13 amino acids long. The CDR3 sequence: CASADRWGYEQYF. The CDR3 DNA follows: TGTGCCAGCGCGGACAGGTGGGGCTACGAGCAGTACTTC.

The chain joins TRBV28 to TRBJ1-2; D is possibly TRBD1 (6 bases). Germline lookup yields CDR1 MDHEN and CDR2 SYDVKM. Trimming removed 5 bases at V and 5 bases at J, with 18 bases between. The CDR3 contains 15 residues. The CDR3 bases are TGTGCCAGCAGTCCAGGGACACTTCTCGGGTATGGCTACACCTTC. It specifies CASSPGTLLGYGYTF.

V and J are TRBV5-5 and TRBJ1-1; D perhaps matches TRBD1 (6 bases). V was cut by 2 bases and J by 0 bases, with 11 bases left in between. CDR1 SGHKS and CDR2 YYEKEE come from the germline V gene (reference sequence). This CDR3 is 15 amino acids long. The CDR3 DNA sequence: TGTGCCAGCAGCTTTACAGGGAAGGTGAACACTGAAGCTTTCTTT. Residues: CASSFTGKVNTEAFF.

V and J are TRBV10-2 and TRBJ2-1; TRBD1 aligns across 9 bases. The CDR3 spans 14 residues. CDR1 and CDR2 (germline): WSHSY, SAAADI. Trimming cost V 5 bases and J 7 bases; bases outside gene matches: 6. The CDR3 DNA sequence: TGCGCCAGCAGTCCCCGGACAGGGGAAAATGAGCAGTTCTTC. It is translated as CASSPRTGENEQFF.

The CDR3 nucleotides are TGTGCCTGGAGTGTTGCGGGCAGGGGGCCCTTCTCTGGAAACACCATATATTTT. As protein: CAWSVAGRGPFSGNTIYF. The rearrangement uses TRBV30 and TRBJ1-3; 8 positions match TRBD1. Trimming at V came to 0 bases and at J to 0 bases, leaving 10 bases not matched to a gene. Germline CDR1 GTSNPN, CDR2 SVGIG (reference sequence). The CDR3 spans 18 residues. Full variable domain (outside the CDR3, taken from reference TRBV30 and TRBJ1-3): SQTIHQWPATLVQPVGSPLSLECTVEGTSNPNLYWYRQAAGRGLQLLFYSVGIGQISSEVPQNLSASRPQDRQFILSSKKLLLSDSGFYLCAWSVAGRGPFSGNTIYFGEGSWLTVV.

The rearrangement uses TRBV15 and TRBJ1-5, with 10 nucleotides matching TRBD1. From germline, CDR1 is LNHNV and CDR2 YYDKDF (reference sequence). This CDR3 has 15 amino acids. The ends lost 4 bases at V and 7 bases at J; junction bases unmatched: 7. The CDR3: CATSIGTGELQPQHF. In DNA form, the CDR3 reads TGTGCCACCAGCATAGGGACAGGGGAGTTGCAGCCCCAGCATTTT.

The gene calls are TRBV2 and TRBJ1-1; a weak D match, TRBD1 (5 bases). Trimming removed 3 bases at V and 1 base at J, with 9 bases between. The CDR3 runs 14 residues. Germline loops: CDR1 SNHLY, CDR2 FYNNEI. CDR3 in amino acids: CASSDRVRNTEAFF. CDR3 DNA: TGTGCCAGCAGTGACAGGGTCAGGAACACTGAAGCTTTCTTT.

The gene calls are TRBV5-1 and TRBJ2-1, with 14 positions matching TRBD2. This CDR3 comprises 17 residues. Per germline, CDR1 SGHRS and CDR2 YFSETQ. V lost 0 bases and J lost 2; bases outside the gene matches: 1. CDR3 residues: CASSLGLAGGTYNEQFF. In DNA, the CDR3 is TGCGCCAGCAGCTTGGGACTAGCGGGAGGGACCTACAATGAGCAGTTCTTC.

This clone was seen only once. CDR3 sequence reads: CASSFYPGQSYEQYF. The CDR3 DNA follows: TGTGCCAGCAGCTTTTACCCGGGACAGAGCTACGAGCAGTACTTC. V usage is TRBV7-9 and J usage is TRBJ2-7; 7 positions match TRBD1. The CDR3 has 15 amino acids. Trimming cost V 3 bases and J 3 bases; bases outside gene matches: 8. Germline lookup yields CDR1 SEHNR and CDR2 FQNEAQ (reference sequence).

This clone was found once. The V gene is TRBV5-1, the J gene TRBJ1-1; the match to TRBD1 covers 12 bases. V lost 3 bases to trimming and J lost 6 bases; unmatched junction nucleotides: 3. Looked up from germline, CDR1 is SGHRS and CDR2 is YFSETQ. The CDR3 sequence is 14 residues long. As DNA, the CDR3 is TGCGCCAGCAGCTGGGACAGGGGGCTGGCTGAAGCTTTCTTT. It is translated as CASSWDRGLAEAFF.

The chain combines TRBV27 with TRBJ2-3; 8 bases are shared with TRBD2. Germline V gives CDR1 MNHEY, CDR2 SMNVEV (reference sequence). The CDR3 is 17 amino acids. With V trimmed by 4 bases and J by 2 bases, 11 bases remained unmatched. The CDR3 region is CASSSSFGGADTDTQYF. The CDR3 DNA sequence: TGTGCCAGCAGTTCCTCCTTCGGGGGGGCAGACACAGATACGCAGTATTTT.